These 14 T cell receptor beta chains came from one sample sequenced in a study of cytomegalovirus exposure and HLA in healthy donors. Vbeta (60) and Jbeta (13) primers were used in the PCR. Using immunoSEQ multiplex PCR, the repertoire was profiled, and TCRdb retains in-frame clones only, with some absent. The sample totals 55,000 to 75,000 clones. Sequencing was performed on PBMCs. These receptors were taken from a male donor in good health and CMV-seronegative.

The chain links TRBV7-9 to TRBJ2-1; D call uncertain. V lost 7 bases, J lost 0 bases, and 19 bases lay in between. The germline gives CDR1 SEHNR, CDR2 FQNEAQ (reference sequence). The CDR3 is 17 amino acids. The CDR3 region has the DNA TGTGCCAGCATCCGTACTCTAACCGCGGACTCCTACAATGAGCAGTTCTTC. This encodes CASIRTLTADSYNEQFF.

The chain carries TRBV19 and TRBJ1-2; 7 positions agree with TRBD1. Germline CDR1 and CDR2: LNHDA and SQIVND (reference sequence). Trimming took 7 bases from V and 8 from J; bases not matched to a gene: 16. The CDR3 loop spans 15 amino acids. Here the CDR3 DNA reads TGTGCCAGTATGGTGGGACAGTGTCGAGAAGAAGGCTACACCTTC. Translation: CASMVGQCREEGYTF. Supplemented by reference TRBV19 and TRBJ1-2, the full variable domain reads DGGITQSPKYLFRKEGQNVTLSCEQNLNHDAMYWYRQDPGQGLRLIYYSQIVNDFQKGDIAEGYSVSREKKESFPLTVTSAQKNPTAFYLCASMVGQCREEGYTFGSGTRLTVV.

The chain links TRBV7-3 to TRBJ2-1, with TRBD1 identical over 11 bases. CDR3 length: 14 amino acids. Germline CDR1 SGHTA, CDR2 FQGTGA. V shed 6 bases, J shed 8 bases, and the junction held 6 bases outside the gene matches. DNA for the CDR3: TGTGCCAGCAGTCGGGACAGGGGGGGCGATGAGCAGTTCTTC. Translation: CASSRDRGGDEQFF. The full variable domain, its missing parts supplied by reference TRBV7-3 and TRBJ2-1, is GAGVSQTPSNKVTEKGKYVELRCDPISGHTALYWYRQSLGQGPEFLIYFQGTGAADDSGLPNDRFFAVRPEGSVSTLKIQRTERGDSAVYLCASSRDRGGDEQFFGPGTRLTVL.

The rearrangement links TRBV19 to TRBJ1-1, with TRBD1 as a possible D gene (6 bases). CDR1 and CDR2 from the germline V gene are LNHDA and SQIVND (reference sequence). The CDR3 loop spans 13 amino acids. The ends were cut back, 4 bases at V and 1 base at J, with 7 bases in the middle. CDR3 sequence reads: CASSRDTNTEAFF. The CDR3 DNA reads as TGTGCCAGTAGTAGGGACACGAACACTGAAGCTTTCTTT.

This chain uses TRBV7-8 with TRBJ2-7, with D hard to call. The length of the CDR3 is 14 residues. Germline lookup yields CDR1 SGHVS and CDR2 FQNEAQ. The V and J ends lost 1 base and 4 bases respectively, with 11 bases between them. CDR3 bases: TGTGCCAGCAGCTTAGGAGAACTCGGGTACGAGCAGTACTTC. It translates to CASSLGELGYEQYF.

The chain has TRBV7-9 and TRBJ2-1, with TRBD1 identical over 8 bases. CDR1 and CDR2 (germline): SEHNR, FQNEAQ (reference sequence). The CDR3 spans 15 residues. Trimming removed 3 bases from V and 1 base from J; junction bases left unmatched: 2. In DNA, the CDR3 is TGTGCCAGCAGCTTGGGACAGGCTTCCTACAATGAGCAGTTCTTC. It encodes CASSLGQASYNEQFF.

V and J are TRBV5-1 and TRBJ1-2, with 7 bases identical to TRBD1. The CDR3 is made up of 16 amino acids. Germline V lookup: CDR1 SGHRS, CDR2 YFSETQ. V shed 0 bases and J 2 bases; nucleotides not matched to a gene: 7. In DNA form, the CDR3 reads TGCGCCAGCAGCTTGGTAGGACAGGAAGGAAACTATGGCTACACCTTC. Translating gives CASSLVGQEGNYGYTF.

V is TRBV2 and J is TRBJ1-5; 7 nucleotides match TRBD1. The CDR3 is 16 amino acids. Germline values: CDR1 SNHLY, CDR2 FYNNEI. Unmatched junction bases numbered 7, after V lost 5 bases and J lost 0 bases. The CDR3 spells CASSQGGSYSNQPQHF. The CDR3 coding sequence is TGTGCCAGCAGTCAGGGGGGATCTTATAGCAATCAGCCCCAGCATTTT.

The genes are TRBV4-3 and TRBJ1-6; D gene unclear. The V end lost 2 bases, the J end lost 8 bases, and 13 bases lay between the germline ends. CDR1 and CDR2 (germline): LGHNA, YSLEER. The length of the CDR3 is 15 residues. CDR3 residues: CASSQLGKGDSPLHF. CDR3 nucleotide sequence: TGCGCCAGCAGCCAACTAGGAAAGGGAGATTCACCCCTCCACTTT.

The chain couples TRBV27 to TRBJ2-7; 7 bases align to TRBD1. CDR1 MNHEY and CDR2 SMNVEV come from the germline V gene (reference sequence). Germline trimming cut 5 bases from V and 2 bases from J; bases unmatched to any gene: 6. The CDR3 contains 14 residues. This chain's CDR3 is CASSPGQDAYEQYF. In DNA, the CDR3 is TGTGCCAGCAGTCCAGGACAGGACGCCTACGAGCAGTACTTC.

The V gene is TRBV6-5, the J gene TRBJ2-7; D may be TRBD2 (6 bases). CDR1 is MNHEY, CDR2 SVGAGI, per germline. The V gene lost 0 bases and the J gene lost 0 bases, with 9 bases spanning the gap. This CDR3 is 15 amino acids long. The CDR3 nucleotides are TGTGCCAGCAGTTACTCAGGCGGGGACTCCTACGAGCAGTACTTC. Its translation is CASSYSGGDSYEQYF.

V usage is TRBV5-4 and J usage is TRBJ1-2, with D uncertain. Germline lookup yields CDR1 SGHNT and CDR2 YYREEE (reference sequence). The V end was cut by 2 bases, the J end by 3 bases, with 8 bases between. The CDR3 loop spans 13 amino acids. The CDR3 DNA is TGTGCCAGCAGCTTAAACAGAGACTATGGCTACACCTTC. Protein: CASSLNRDYGYTF.

The chain recombines TRBV29-1 with TRBJ1-1; TRBD1 agrees at 7 bases. The germline V gene has CDR1 SQVTM and CDR2 ANQGSEA. This CDR3 contains 14 residues. The junction had 8 bases not matched to a gene; V was cut back by 6 bases and J by 1 base. The CDR3 here is CSVRTGVGNTEAFF. The CDR3 coding sequence is TGCAGCGTAAGAACAGGGGTCGGGAACACTGAAGCTTTCTTT.

The V and J genes are TRBV6-5 and TRBJ1-4; 11 bases fit TRBD1. CDR1 and CDR2 from the germline V gene are MNHEY and SVGAGI. CDR3 length: 14 amino acids. The V and J ends lost 4 bases and 6 bases, in that order; junction bases with no gene match: 1. Here the CDR3 DNA reads TGTGCCAGCAGTTGGGACAGGGGGGATGAAAAACTGTTTTTT. This translates into CASSWDRGDEKLFF.